Presented here are 9 T cell receptor beta chains from one specimen sequenced in a study of identical twins. MiXCR was run by TCRdb on the 5' RACE reads, yielding one entry per CDR3 protein. The sample consists of a few hundred thousand distinct CDR3 sequences, around 9.7% of them appearing once. The source material was naive T cells sorted from blood. Source of these receptors: a woman aged 50 to 60 in good health.

The rearrangement joins TRBV4-2 to TRBJ2-7; no reliable D call. Germline-derived CDR1 and CDR2 are LGHNA and YNFKEQ. The CDR3 runs to 13 residues. The ends were cut back, 1 base at V and 3 bases at J, with 7 bases in the middle. CDR3 DNA sequence: TGTGCCAGCAGCCAAGGAGCCGGCTACGAGCAGTACGTC. Residues: CASSQGAGYEQYV.

This sequence joins TRBV7-9 and TRBJ2-1; D is uncertain. With 5 bases removed from V and 2 bases from J, the gap between germline ends came to 16 bases. Per the germline V gene, CDR1 is SEHNR and CDR2 is FQNEAQ (reference sequence). CDR3 length equals 16 residues. DNA for the CDR3: TGTGCCAGCAGCGGCCCTAGTGCGGAAACCTACAATGAGCAGTTCTTC. Encoded protein: CASSGPSAETYNEQFF.

V and J are TRBV20-1 and TRBJ2-4; D perhaps matches TRBD2 (5 bases). Per germline, CDR1 DFQATT and CDR2 SNEGSKA (reference sequence). The CDR3 runs 11 residues. Trimming pared 8 bases from V and 11 bases from J, leaving 16 bases between. CDR3 bases: TGCAGTTCGGACTCCTTAGGTCTTCAGTACTTC. Translated: CSSDSLGLQYF.

The gene calls are TRBV15 and TRBJ2-1; D uncertain. The CDR3 is made up of 14 amino acids. CDR1 and CDR2 from the germline V gene are LNHNV and YYDKDF (reference sequence). The V and J ends lost 4 bases and 0 bases respectively, with 7 bases between them. The CDR3 loop is CATSTPSSYNEQFF. The CDR3, as DNA: TGTGCCACCAGCACGCCTAGCTCCTACAATGAGCAGTTCTTC.

This clonotype has just a few counts. This rearrangement joins TRBV12-3 or TRBV12-4 to TRBJ2-7; TRBD1 matches 9 bases. V trimming: 5 bases; J trimming: 6 bases; junction bases outside the gene matches: 5. CDR3 size: 13 residues. CDR3 bases: TGTGCCAGCAGTCCGGGACAGGGCCTCGAGCAGTACTTC. Translated: CASSPGQGLEQYF.

This clonotype was counted between two and nine times. The chain carries TRBV10-3 and TRBJ2-3; TRBD2 matches at 8 bases. The CDR3 extends over 14 amino acids. Unmatched junction bases numbered 1, after V lost 4 bases and J lost 1 base. The germline CDR1 and CDR2 sequences are ENHRY and SYGVKD. CDR3 in DNA: TGTGCCATCAGTGCGACTAGCGGCACAGATACGCAGTATTTT. Its protein is CAISATSGTDTQYF.

The genes are TRBV11-3 and TRBJ2-1; the match to TRBD2 covers 11 bases. This CDR3 has 14 residues. After removal of 3 bases from V and 8 bases from J, the junction contained 3 bases not matched to a gene. Germline-derived CDR1 and CDR2 are SGHNT and YENEEA. CDR3 nucleotides: TGTGCCAGCAGCTTCGAGACTAGCGGGGATGAGCAGTTCTTC. Its translation is CASSFETSGDEQFF.

The chain employs TRBV29-1 and TRBJ2-5, with a weak D call TRBD2 (5 bases). Trimming removed 1 base from V and 5 bases from J, with 14 bases in between. This CDR3 has 14 amino acids. The germline CDR1 and CDR2 sequences are SQVTM and ANQGSEA. The CDR3 DNA sequence: TGCAGCGTTGAAGTGTTGGGTCGAGGGGAGACCCAGTACTTC. Its protein is CSVEVLGRGETQYF.

This clonotype was seen more than once but under ten times. V gene TRBV5-1 combines with J gene TRBJ2-7; tentative D call: TRBD2 (5 bases). With 3 bases removed from V and 0 bases from J, the gap between germline ends came to 7 bases. This CDR3 spans 13 amino acids. The germline CDR1 and CDR2 sequences are SGHRS and YFSETQ. The CDR3 loop reads CASSWRSSYEQYF. The CDR3 nucleotides read TGCGCCAGCAGCTGGAGGAGCTCCTACGAGCAGTACTTC.